This T cell receptor beta chain derives from a study of patients and donors after allogeneic stem cell transplantation. This clonotype was counted at least ten times. TCRdb ran MiXCR on the RT-PCR reads and lists one entry per CDR3 protein. The table includes around 240,000 distinct CDR3 sequences, 12% to 15% detected once. Unmatched junction bases numbered 3, after V lost 5 bases and J lost 8 bases. This CDR3 has 14 amino acids. The chain uses TRBV12-3 or TRBV12-4 and TRBJ2-1, with 13 positions matching TRBD2. Specimen: blood, either unsorted or a sorted T cell fraction (not recorded which). This TCR came from a human donor who was either an allogeneic HSCT recipient or a stem cell or donor lymphocyte infusion donor (not recorded which). It is not recorded whose cells these are; they may come from a transplant donor. The CDR3 loop is CASSQTSGRHEQFF. The CDR3 nucleotides read TGTGCCAGCAGTCAGACTAGCGGGAGGCATGAGCAGTTCTTC.